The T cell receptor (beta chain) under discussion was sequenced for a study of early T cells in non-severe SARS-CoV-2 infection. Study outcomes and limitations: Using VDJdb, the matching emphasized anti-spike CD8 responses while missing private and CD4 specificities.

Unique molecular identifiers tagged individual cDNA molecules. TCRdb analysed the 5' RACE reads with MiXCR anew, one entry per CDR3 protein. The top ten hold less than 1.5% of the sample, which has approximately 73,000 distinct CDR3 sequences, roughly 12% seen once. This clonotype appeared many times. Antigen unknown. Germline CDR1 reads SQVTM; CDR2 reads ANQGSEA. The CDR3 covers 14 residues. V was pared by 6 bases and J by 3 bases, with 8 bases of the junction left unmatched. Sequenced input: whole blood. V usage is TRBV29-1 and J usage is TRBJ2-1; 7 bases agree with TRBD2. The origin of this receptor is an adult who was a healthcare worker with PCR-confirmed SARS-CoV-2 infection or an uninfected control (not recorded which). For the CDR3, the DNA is TGCAGCGTCCCCGGAGGGAGGGTCTACAATGAGCAGTTCTTC. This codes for CSVPGGRVYNEQFF.